This T cell receptor beta chain was retrieved from a study of T cells after posttransplantation cyclophosphamide. Overall study results and limits: Donor CD8+ memory clones often dominated recipient blood repertoires at later times. Blood and skin or GI T cell repertoires showed limited TRB overlap. Recipient CMV seropositivity and CMV reactivation strongly tracked TRB clonality.

Some clones are missing from TCRdb's copy, which holds only in-frame ones; the method was immunoSEQ multiplex PCR. Of around 50,000 clones listed, roughly nine tenths are singletons. Concerning this clone: The antigen is unknown.

The germline V gene encodes CDR1 KGHSH and CDR2 LQKENI. There are 18 residues in the CDR3. With V trimmed by 6 bases and J by 3 bases, 17 bases remained unmatched. On the day of bone marrow donation, the related graft donor provided peripheral blood. The V gene is TRBV18, the J gene TRBJ1-2; TRBD1 matches 9 bases. The sequencing sample was made of PBMCs. This sequence originates from a woman between 50 and 59 years old in good health and a related stem cell transplant donor. CDR3 in DNA: TGTGCCAGCTCTCCGACAGGGGGATTTAGCCCTGGAGACTATGGCTACACCTTC. It specifies CASSPTGGFSPGDYGYTF.